This T cell receptor (beta chain) was sequenced in a study of T cells after yellow fever vaccination. Study-wide background: SMART-Seq v4 Ultra Low Input prepared the low-cell-number fractions. Study results and limitations: Weaker, the secondary response peaked sooner, at day 5 versus 15. Reappearance after the booster was observed for most primary-vaccination clones (96% CD4, about 91% CD8).

Worth noting for this clonotype: Antigen unknown.

They built TCR cDNA with 5'RACE template switching, a step that put in a universal primer site and UMIs. From the 5' RACE reads, TCRdb called clonotypes with MiXCR, one entry per CDR3 protein. The table includes about 300,000 distinct CDR3 sequences, approximately 7% detected once. CDR3 length: 15 residues. Germline V gene sequence: CDR1 PRHDT, CDR2 FYEKMQ (reference sequence). Trimming shortened V by 5 bases and J by 9 bases, and 20 bases separated the two germline ends. The clonotype comes from a man aged 18 to 35 who received the YFV17D yellow fever vaccine. The gene calls are TRBV13 and TRBJ2-1; D is possibly TRBD1 (5 bases). Sequenced here: PBMCs, sampled about 49 days after the first yellow fever vaccination. The chain's CDR3 is CASSIRSVRASEQFF. The CDR3 coding sequence is TGTGCCAGCAGCATCAGATCGGTCAGGGCGAGTGAGCAGTTCTTC.